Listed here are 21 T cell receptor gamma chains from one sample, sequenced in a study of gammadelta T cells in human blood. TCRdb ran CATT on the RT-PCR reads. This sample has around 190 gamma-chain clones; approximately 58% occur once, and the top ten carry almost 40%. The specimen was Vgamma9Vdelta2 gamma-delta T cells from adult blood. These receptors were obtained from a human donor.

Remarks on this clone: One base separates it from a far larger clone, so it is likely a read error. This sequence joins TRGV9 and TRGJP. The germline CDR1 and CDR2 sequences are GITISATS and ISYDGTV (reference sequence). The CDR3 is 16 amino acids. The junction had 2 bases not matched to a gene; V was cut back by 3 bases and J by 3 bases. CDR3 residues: CALWEQQELGKKIKVF. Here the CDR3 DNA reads TGTGCCTTGTGGGAGCAGCAAGAGTTGGGCAAAAAAATCAAGGTATTT.

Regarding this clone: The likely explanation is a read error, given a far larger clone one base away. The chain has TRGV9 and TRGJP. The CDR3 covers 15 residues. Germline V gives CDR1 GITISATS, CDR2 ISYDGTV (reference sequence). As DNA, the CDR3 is TGTGCCTGGTGGGATGAAGAGTTGGGCAAAAAAATCAAGGTATTT. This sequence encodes CAWWDEELGKKIKVF.

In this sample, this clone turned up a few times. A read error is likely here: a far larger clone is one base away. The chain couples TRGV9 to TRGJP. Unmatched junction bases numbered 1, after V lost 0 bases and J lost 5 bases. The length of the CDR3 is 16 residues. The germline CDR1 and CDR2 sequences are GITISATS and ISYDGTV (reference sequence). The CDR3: CALWEVEELGKKIKVF. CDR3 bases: TGTGCCTTGTGGGAGGTGGAAGAGTTGGGCAAAAAAATCAAGGTATTT.

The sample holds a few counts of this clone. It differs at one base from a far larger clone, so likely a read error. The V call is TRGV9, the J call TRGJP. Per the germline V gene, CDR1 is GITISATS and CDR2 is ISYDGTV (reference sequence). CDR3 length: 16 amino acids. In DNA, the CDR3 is TGTGCCTTGTGGGAGACCCAAGATTTGGGCAAAAAAATCAAGGTATTT. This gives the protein CALWETQDLGKKIKVF.

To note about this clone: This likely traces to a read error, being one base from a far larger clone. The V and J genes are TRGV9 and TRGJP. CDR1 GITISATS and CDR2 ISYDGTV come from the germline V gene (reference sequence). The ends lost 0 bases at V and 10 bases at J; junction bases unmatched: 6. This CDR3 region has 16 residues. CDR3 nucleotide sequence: TGTGCCTTGTGGGAGGTGAGAGATTTGGGCAAAAAAATCAAGGTATTT. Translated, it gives CALWEVRDLGKKIKVF.

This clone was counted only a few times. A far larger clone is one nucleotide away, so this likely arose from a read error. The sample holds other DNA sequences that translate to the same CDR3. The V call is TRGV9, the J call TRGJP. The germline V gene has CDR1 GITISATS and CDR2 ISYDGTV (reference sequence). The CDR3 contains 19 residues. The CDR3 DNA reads TGTGCCTTGTGGGAGGTAAACGCGGGCCCAGAGTTGGGTAAAAAAATCAAGGTATTT. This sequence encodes CALWEVNAGPELGKKIKVF.

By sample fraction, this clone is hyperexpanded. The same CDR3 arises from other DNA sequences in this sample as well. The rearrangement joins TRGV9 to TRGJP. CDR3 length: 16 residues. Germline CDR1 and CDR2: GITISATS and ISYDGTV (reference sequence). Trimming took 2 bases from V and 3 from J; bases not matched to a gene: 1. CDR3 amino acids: CALWEAQELGKKIKVF. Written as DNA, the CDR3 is TGTGCCTTGTGGGAGGCGCAAGAGTTGGGCAAAAAAATCAAGGTATTT.

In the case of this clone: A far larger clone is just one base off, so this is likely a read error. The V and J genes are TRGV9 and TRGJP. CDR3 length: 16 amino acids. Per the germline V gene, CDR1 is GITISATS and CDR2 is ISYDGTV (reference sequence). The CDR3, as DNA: TGTGCCTTGTGGGAGAGGGACGAGTTGGACAAAAAAATCAAGGTATTT. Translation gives CALWERDELDKKIKVF.

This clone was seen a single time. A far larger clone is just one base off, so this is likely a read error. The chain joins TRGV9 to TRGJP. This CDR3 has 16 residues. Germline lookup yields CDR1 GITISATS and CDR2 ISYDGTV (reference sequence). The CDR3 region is CALWEVQELGIKIKVF. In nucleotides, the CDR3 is TGTGCCTTGTGGGAGGTTCAAGAGTTGGGCATAAAAATCAAGGTATTT.

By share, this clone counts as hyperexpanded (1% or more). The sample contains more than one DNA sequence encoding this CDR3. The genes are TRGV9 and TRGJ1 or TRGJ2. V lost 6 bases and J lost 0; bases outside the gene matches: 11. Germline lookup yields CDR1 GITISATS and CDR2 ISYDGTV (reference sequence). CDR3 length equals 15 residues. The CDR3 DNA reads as TGTGCCTTGTGGACGACAACCAAGAATTATTATAAGAAACTCTTT. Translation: CALWTTTKNYYKKLF.

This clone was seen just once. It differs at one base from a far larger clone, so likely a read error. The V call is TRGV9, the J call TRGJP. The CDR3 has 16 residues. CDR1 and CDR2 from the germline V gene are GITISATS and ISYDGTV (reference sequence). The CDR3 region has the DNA TGTGCCTTGTGGGAGGTGGGAGAGTTGGACAAAAAAATCAAGGTATTT. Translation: CALWEVGELDKKIKVF.

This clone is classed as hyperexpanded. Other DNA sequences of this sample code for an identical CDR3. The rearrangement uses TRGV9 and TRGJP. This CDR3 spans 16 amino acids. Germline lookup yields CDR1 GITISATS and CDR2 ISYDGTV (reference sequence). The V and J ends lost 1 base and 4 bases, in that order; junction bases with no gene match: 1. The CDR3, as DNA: TGTGCCTTGTGGGAGGTTCAAGAGTTGGGCAAAAAAATCAAGGTATTT. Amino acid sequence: CALWEVQELGKKIKVF.

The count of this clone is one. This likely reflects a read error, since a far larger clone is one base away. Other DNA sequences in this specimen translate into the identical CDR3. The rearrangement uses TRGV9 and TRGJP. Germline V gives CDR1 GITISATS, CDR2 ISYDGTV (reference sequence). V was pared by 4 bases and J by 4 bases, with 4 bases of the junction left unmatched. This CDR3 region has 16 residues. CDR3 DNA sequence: TGTGCCTTGTGGGATGTACAAGAGTTGGGCAAAAAAATCAAGGTATTT. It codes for CALWDVQELGKKIKVF.

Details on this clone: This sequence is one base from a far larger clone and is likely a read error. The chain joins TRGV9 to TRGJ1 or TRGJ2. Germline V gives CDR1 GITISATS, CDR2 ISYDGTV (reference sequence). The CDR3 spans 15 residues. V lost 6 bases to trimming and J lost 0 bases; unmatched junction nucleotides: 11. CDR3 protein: CALWMTTKNYYKKLF. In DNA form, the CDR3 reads TGTGCCTTGTGGATGACAACCAAGAATTATTATAAGAAACTCTTT.

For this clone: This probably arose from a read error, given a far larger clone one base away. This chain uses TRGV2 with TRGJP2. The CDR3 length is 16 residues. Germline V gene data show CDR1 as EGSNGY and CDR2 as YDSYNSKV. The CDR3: CATWDGPGGSDWINTF. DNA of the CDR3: TGTGCCACCTGGGACGGGCCTGGGGGTAGTGATTGGATCAATACGTTT.

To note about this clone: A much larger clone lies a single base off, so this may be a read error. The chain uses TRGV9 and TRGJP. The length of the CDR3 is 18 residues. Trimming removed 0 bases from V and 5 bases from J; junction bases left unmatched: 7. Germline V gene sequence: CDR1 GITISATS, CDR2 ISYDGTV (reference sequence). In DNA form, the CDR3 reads TGTGCCTTGTGGGAGGTGAGGTGGGAAGAGTTGGGCAAAAAAATCAAGGTATTT. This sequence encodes CALWEVRWEELGKKIKVF.

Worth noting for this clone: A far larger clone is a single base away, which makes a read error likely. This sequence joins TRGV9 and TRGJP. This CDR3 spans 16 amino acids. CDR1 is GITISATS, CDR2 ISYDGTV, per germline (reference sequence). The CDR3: CALWEVQELDKKIKVF. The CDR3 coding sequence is TGTGCCTTGTGGGAGGTGCAAGAGTTGGACAAAAAAATCAAGGTATTT.

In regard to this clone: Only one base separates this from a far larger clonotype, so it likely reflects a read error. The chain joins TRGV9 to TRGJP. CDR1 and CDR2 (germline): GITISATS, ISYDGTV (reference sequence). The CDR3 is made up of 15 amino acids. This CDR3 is CALWAQALDKKIKVF. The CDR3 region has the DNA TGTGCCTTGTGGGCTCAGGCGTTGGACAAAAAAATCAAGGTATTT.

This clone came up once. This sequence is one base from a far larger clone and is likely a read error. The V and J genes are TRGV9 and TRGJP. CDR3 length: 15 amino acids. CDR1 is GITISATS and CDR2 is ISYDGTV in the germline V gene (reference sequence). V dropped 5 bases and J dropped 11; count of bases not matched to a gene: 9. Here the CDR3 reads CALWAQAVGKKIKVF. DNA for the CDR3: TGTGCCTTGTGGGCTCAGGCGGTGGGCAAAAAAATCAAGGTATTT.

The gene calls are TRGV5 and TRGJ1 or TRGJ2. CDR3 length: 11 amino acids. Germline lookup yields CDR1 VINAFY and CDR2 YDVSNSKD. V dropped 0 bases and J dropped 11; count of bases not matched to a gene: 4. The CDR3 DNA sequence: TGTGCCACCTGGGACAGGAGGGAGAAACTCTTT. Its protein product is CATWDRREKLF.

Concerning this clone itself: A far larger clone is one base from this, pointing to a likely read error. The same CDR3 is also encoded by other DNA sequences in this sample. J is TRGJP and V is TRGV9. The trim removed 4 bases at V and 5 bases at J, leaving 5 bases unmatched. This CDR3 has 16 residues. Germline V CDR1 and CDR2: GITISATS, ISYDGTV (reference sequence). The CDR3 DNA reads TGTGCCTTGTGGGAAGCCGAAGAGTTGGGCAAAAAAATCAAGGTATTT. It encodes CALWEAEELGKKIKVF.